The sequence of this T cell receptor (beta chain) was determined in a study of regulatory T cells in long-lasting Graves disease. Study as a whole: Over 5 years on antithyroid drugs plus positive TSH receptor antibodies marked Graves' disease as persistent.

Many counts were recorded for this clonotype. Its matching antigen is unknown. Time point meaning: persistent/refractory GD, antithyroid drugs over 5 years with positive TRAb. From PBMCs, RNA was extracted and then used to make the TCR library. The EDTA tubes were filled with roughly 10 milliliters of drawn peripheral blood. Findings of the study overall: Repertoires from persistent disease leaned toward TRBV28, TRBJ1-2 and TRBJ2-5.

CDR3 length: 14 amino acids. V was shortened by 6 bases and J by 1 base, with 12 bases between the two germline ends. Building the TCR beta libraries relied on iRepertoire HTBI primers, and CDR3 regions underwent Arm-PCR. In the original analysis: Overall, samples carried approximately 56 TRBV and over 12 TRBJ segments. MiXCR, applied by TCRdb to the multiplex PCR reads, yields one record per CDR3 protein. The V and J calls come from TCRdb's annotation, not from the publication. The table lists fewer than 400,000 distinct CDR3 sequences, 20% of them singletons. The sequenced sample was peripheral blood mononuclear cells (PBMCs), obtained when the disease was refractory, from a patient treated with antithyroid drugs. The receptor's source is a female donor with Graves disease. V usage is TRBV12-3 or TRBV12-4 and J usage is TRBJ1-1; D gene uncertain. The DNA of the CDR3 is TGTGCCAGCAGCCGCCGAGGAGCGAACACTGAAGCTTTCTTT. Protein product: CASSRRGANTEAFF.